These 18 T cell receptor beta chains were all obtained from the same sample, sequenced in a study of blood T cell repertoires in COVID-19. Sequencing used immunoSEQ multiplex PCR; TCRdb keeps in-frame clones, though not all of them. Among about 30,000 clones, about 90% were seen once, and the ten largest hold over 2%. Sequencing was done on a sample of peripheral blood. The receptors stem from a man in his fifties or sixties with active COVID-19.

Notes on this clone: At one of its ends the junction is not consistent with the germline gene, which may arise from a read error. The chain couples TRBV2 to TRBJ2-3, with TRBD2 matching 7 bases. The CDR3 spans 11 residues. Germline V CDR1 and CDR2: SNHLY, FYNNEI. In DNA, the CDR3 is TGTGCCAGCAGAGAACGGGCTAGCGGACCTTTT. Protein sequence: CASRERASGPF.

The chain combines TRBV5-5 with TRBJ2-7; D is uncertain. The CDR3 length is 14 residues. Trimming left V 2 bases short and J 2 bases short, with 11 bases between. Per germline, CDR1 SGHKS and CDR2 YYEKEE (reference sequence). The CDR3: CASSFGSTAYEQYF. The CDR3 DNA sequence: TGTGCCAGCAGCTTCGGGTCAACCGCCTACGAGCAGTACTTC.

CDR3 loop: CASSNAVVGARGGSPLHF. Here the CDR3 DNA reads TGTGCCAGCAGCAACGCCGTTGTCGGGGCCCGGGGGGGATCACCCCTCCACTTT. The V gene is TRBV21-1, the J gene TRBJ1-6. TRBV21-1 is a pseudogene segment. The CDR3 runs 18 residues.

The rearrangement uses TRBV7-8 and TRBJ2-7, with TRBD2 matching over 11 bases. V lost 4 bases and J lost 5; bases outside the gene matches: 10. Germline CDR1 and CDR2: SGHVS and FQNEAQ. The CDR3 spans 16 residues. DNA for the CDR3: TGTGCCAGCAGCTCCTATGGGGCTAGCGGGAGGAACGAGCAGTACTTC. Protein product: CASSSYGASGRNEQYF.

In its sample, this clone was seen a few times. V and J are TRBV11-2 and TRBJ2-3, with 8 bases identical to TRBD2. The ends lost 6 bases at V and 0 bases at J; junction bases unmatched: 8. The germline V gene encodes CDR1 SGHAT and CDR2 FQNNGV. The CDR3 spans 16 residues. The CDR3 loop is CASRRGVAGSTDTQYF. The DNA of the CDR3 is TGTGCCAGCAGGAGAGGGGTAGCGGGAAGCACAGATACGCAGTATTTT. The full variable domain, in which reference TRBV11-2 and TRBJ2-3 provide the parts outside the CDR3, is EAGVAQSPRYKIIEKRQSVAFWCNPISGHATLYWYQQILGQGPKLLIQFQNNGVVDDSQLPKDRFSAERLKGVDSTLKIQPAKLEDSAVYLCASRRGVAGSTDTQYFGPGTRLTVL.

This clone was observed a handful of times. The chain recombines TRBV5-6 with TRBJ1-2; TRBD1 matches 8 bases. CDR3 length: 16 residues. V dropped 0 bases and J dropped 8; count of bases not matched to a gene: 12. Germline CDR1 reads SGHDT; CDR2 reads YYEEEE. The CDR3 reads CASSLESDRESEGYTF. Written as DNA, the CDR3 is TGTGCCAGCAGCTTGGAATCGGACAGGGAGTCAGAAGGCTACACCTTC.

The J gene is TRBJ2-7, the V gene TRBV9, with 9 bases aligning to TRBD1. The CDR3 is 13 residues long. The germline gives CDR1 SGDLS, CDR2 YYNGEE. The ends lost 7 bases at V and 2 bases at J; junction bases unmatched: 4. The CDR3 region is CASSTGGAYEQYF. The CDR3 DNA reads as TGTGCCAGCTCGACAGGGGGGGCCTACGAGCAGTACTTC. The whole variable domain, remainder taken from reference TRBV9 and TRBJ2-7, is DSGVTQTPKHLITATGQRVTLRCSPRSGDLSVYWYQQSLDQGLQFLIQYYNGEERAKGNILERFSAQQFPDLHSELNLSSLELGDSALYFCASSTGGAYEQYFGPGTRLTVT.

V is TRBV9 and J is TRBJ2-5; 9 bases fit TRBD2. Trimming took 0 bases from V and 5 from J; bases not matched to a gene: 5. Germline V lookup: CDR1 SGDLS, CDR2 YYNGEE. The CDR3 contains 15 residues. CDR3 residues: CASSVASGAGETQYF. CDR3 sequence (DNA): TGTGCCAGCAGCGTAGCTAGCGGGGCTGGGGAGACCCAGTACTTC. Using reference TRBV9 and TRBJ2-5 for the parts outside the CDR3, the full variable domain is DSGVTQTPKHLITATGQRVTLRCSPRSGDLSVYWYQQSLDQGLQFLIQYYNGEERAKGNILERFSAQQFPDLHSELNLSSLELGDSALYFCASSVASGAGETQYFGPGTRLLVL.

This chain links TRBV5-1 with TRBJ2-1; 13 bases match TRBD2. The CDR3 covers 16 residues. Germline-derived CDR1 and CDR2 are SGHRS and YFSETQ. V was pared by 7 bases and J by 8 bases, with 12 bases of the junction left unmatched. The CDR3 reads CASFRTSGSGVDEQFF. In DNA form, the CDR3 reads TGCGCCAGCTTTCGGACTAGCGGGAGTGGTGTCGATGAGCAGTTCTTC.

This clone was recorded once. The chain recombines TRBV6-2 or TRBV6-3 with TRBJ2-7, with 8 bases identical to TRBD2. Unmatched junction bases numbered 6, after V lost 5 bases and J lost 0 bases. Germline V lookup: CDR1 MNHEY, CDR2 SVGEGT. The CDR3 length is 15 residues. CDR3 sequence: CASSPRTSNSYEQYF. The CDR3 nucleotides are TGTGCCAGCAGTCCCAGGACTAGCAACTCCTACGAGCAGTACTTC.

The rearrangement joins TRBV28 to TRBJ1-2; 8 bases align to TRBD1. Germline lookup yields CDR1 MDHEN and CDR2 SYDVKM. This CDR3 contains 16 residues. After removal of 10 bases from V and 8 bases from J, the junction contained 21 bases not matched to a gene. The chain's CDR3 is CATRVVRGQGARGYTF. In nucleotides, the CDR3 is TGTGCCACCAGGGTAGTGCGAGGGCAGGGGGCGCGAGGCTACACCTTC.

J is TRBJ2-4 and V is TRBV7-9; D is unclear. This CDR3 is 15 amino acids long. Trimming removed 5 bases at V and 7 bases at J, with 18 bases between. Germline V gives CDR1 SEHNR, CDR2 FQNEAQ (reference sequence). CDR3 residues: CASSPPGATGNIQYF. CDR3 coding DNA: TGTGCCAGCAGCCCACCTGGCGCGACCGGGAACATTCAGTACTTC.

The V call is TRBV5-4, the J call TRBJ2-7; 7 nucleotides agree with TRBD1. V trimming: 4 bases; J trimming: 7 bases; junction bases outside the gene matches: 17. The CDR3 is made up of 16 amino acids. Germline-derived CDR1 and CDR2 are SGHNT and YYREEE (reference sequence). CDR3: CASSLKPLLRGLEQYF. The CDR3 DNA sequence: TGTGCCAGCAGCCTAAAACCTCTTTTAAGGGGGCTTGAGCAGTACTTC.

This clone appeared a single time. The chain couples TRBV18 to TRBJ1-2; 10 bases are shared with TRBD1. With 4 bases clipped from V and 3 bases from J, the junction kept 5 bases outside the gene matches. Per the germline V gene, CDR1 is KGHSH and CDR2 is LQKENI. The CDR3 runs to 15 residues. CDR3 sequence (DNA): TGTGCCAGCTCACTAGAGGGACAGGGGTACTATGGCTACACCTTC. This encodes CASSLEGQGYYGYTF.

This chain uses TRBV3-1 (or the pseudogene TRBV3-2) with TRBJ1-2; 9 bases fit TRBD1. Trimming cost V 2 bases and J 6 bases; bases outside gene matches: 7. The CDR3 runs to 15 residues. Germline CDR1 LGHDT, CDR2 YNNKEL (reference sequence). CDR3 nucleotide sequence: TGTGCCAGCAGCCAAAATTGGGGGACAGGGCATGGCTACACCTTC. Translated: CASSQNWGTGHGYTF.

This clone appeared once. CDR3 DNA sequence: TGTGCCAGCAGTTTTGGGCGGGACTACGAGCAGTACTTC. This encodes CASSFGRDYEQYF. The chain uses TRBV27 and TRBJ2-7; a weak D match, TRBD2 (6 bases). Between the trimmed V and J ends, which lost 3 bases and 3 bases, there was a span of 9 bases. Germline V lookup: CDR1 MNHEY, CDR2 SMNVEV (reference sequence). This CDR3 region has 13 residues.

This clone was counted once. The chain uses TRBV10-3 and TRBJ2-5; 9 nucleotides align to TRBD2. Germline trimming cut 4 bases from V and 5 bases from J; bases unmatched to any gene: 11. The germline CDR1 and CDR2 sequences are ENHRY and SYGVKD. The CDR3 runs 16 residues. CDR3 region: CAISAGGSGRAETQYF. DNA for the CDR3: TGTGCCATCAGTGCTGGGGGTAGCGGGAGAGCGGAGACCCAGTACTTC.

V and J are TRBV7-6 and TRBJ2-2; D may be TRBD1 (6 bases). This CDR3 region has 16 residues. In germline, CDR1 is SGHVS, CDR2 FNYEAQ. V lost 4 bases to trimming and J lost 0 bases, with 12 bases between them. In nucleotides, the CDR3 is TGTGCCAGCAGCTGGGGTGGGGGCCCGAACACCGGGGAGCTGTTTTTT. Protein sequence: CASSWGGGPNTGELFF.